This T cell receptor beta chain derives from a study of T cell repertoires in cytomegalovirus infection. Overall study: The authors used CMV epitopes that were HLA-C-restricted (recently identified) and HLA-B-restricted (well studied). Public TCR beta signatures marked donors with CMV infection and the matching HLA. Points from the study as a whole: There were HLA-C-restricted CMV-specific TCR beta clonotypes dominating the ex vivo response. Accumulated public TCR beta family frequency recognized individuals carrying CMV together with the relevant HLA.

On this clonotype itself: Its antigen is currently unknown.

The CDR3 spans 15 residues. Germline V gene lookup returns CDR1 MDHEN and CDR2 SYDVKM. Trimming took off 7 bases at V and 3 bases at J, with 16 bases between the two ends. TCRdb processed the reads anew with MiXCR; each CDR3 protein has one entry. This sample has 450,000 to 650,000 distinct CDR3 sequences; around 40% occur once, and the top ten carry 48%. Here the sequenced sample was cultured PBMCs, taken from culture after CMV antigen stimulation. This TCR derives from a human donor in good health (CMV status not recorded). Some clones in this sample may be carry-over from other donors' samples. The chain combines TRBV28 with TRBJ2-1; tentative D call: TRBD1 (6 bases). The CDR3 spells CASTSGPGVYNEQFF. CDR3 coding DNA: TGTGCCAGCACCAGTGGGCCAGGGGTCTACAATGAGCAGTTCTTC.